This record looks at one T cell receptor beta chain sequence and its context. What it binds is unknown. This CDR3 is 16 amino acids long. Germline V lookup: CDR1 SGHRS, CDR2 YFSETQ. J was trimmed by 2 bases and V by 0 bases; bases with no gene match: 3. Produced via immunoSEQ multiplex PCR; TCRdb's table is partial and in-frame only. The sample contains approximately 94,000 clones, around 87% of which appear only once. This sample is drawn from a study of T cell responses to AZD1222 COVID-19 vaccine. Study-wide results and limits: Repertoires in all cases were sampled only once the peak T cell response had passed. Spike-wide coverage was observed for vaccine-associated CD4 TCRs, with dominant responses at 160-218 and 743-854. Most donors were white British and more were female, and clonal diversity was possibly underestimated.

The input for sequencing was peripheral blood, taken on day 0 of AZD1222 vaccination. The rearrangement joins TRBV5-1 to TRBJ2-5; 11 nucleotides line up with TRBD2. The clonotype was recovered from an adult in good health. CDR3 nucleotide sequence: TGCGCCAGCAGCTTGGTCTCTAGCGGGGGGCAAGAGACCCAGTACTTC. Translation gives CASSLVSSGGQETQYF. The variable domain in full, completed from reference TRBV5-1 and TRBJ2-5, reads KAGVTQTPRYLIKTRGQQVTLSCSPISGHRSVSWYQQTPGQGLQFLFEYFSETQRNKGNFPGRFSGRQFSNSRSEMNVSTLELGDSALYLCASSLVSSGGQETQYFGPGTRLLVL.